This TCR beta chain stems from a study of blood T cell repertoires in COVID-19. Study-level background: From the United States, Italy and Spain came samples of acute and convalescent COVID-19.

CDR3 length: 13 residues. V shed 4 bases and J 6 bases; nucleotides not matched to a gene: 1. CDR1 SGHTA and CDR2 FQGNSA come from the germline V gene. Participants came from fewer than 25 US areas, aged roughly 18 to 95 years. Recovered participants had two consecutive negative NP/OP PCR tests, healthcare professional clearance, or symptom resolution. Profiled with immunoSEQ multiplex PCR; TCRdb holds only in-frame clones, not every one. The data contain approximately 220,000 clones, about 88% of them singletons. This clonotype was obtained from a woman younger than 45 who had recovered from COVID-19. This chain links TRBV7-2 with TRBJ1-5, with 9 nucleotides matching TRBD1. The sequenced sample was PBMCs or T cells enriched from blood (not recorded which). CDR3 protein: CASSSDRGQPQHF. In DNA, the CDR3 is TGTGCCAGCAGCTCGGACAGGGGTCAGCCCCAGCATTTT.